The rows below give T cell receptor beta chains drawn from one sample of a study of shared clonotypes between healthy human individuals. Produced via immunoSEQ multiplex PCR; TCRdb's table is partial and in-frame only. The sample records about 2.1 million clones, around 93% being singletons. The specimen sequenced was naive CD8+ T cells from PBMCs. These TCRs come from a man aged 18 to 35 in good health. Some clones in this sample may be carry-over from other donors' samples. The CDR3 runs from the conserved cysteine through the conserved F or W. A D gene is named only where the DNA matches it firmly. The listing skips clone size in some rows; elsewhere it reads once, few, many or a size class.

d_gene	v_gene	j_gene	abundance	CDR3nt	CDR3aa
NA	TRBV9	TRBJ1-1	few	TGTGCCAGCAGCGGATTACCTGGGACTGAAGCTTTCTTT	CASSGLPGTEAFF
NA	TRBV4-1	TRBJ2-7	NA	TGCGCCAGCAGCCCGAGGGAAGGGCTCGAGCAGTACTTC	CASSPREGLEQYF
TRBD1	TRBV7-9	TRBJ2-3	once	TGTGCCAGCAGCTCGGGACAGGTACCCTCGTCCACAGATACGCAGTATTTT	CASSSGQVPSSTDTQYF
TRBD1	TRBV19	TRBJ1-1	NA	TGTGCCAGTAGTTGGGGACAGGGAGGTGAAGCTTTCTTT	CASSWGQGGEAFF
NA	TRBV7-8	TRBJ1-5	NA	TGTGCCAGCCAGGGTGTTGGGAATCAGCCCCAGCATTTT	CASQGVGNQPQHF
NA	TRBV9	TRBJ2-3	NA	TGTGCCAGCAGCGTATTTACAGGGAGCACAGATACGCAGTATTTT	CASSVFTGSTDTQYF
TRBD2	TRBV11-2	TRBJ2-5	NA	TGTGCCAGCAGCTTAGATCGTTGGGGGGGTCAAGAGACCCAGTACTTC	CASSLDRWGGQETQYF
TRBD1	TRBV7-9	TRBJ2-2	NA	TGTGCCAACAAGATAACAGGGGGCACCGGGGAGCTGTTTTTT	CANKITGGTGELFF
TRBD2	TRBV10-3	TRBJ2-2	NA	TGTGCCATCATTCGAGATAAGCGGGAGAACACCGGGGAGCTGTTTTTT	CAIIRDKRENTGELFF
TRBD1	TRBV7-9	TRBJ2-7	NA	TGTGCCAGCAGCAACCCGGACAGGGGAATCTACGAGCAGTACTTC	CASSNPDRGIYEQYF
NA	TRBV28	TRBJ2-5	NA	TGTGCCAGCAGTCCTCCTCGGGGAGAGACCCAGTACTTC	CASSPPRGETQYF
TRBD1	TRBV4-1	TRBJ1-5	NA	TGCGCCAGCAGCCCGCAGGGGGCCTGGCAGCCCCAGCATTTT	CASSPQGAWQPQHF
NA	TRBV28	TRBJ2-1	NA	TGTGCCAGCAGTTTAGAGGACCTCTCCTACAATGAGCAGTTCTTC	CASSLEDLSYNEQFF
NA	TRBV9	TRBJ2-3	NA	TGTGCCAGCAGCCCCTTTCCGGATACGCAGTATTTT	CASSPFPDTQYF